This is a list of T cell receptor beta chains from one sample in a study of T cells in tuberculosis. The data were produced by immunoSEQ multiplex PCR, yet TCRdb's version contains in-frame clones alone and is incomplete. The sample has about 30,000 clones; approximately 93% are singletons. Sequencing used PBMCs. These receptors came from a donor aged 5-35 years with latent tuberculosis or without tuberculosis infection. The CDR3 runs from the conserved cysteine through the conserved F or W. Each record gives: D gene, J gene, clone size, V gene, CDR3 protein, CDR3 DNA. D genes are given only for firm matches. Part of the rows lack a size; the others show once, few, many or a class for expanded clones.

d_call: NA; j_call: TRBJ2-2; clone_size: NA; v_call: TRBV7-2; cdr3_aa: CASSSLNTGELFF; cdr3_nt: TGTGCCAGCAGCTCTTTGAACACCGGGGAGCTGTTTTTT
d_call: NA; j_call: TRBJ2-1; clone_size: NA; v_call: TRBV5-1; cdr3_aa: CASSRPGGEQFF; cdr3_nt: TGCGCCAGCAGCCGTCCAGGTGGTGAGCAGTTCTTC
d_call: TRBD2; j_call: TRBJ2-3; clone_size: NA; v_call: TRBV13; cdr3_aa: CASSILLAPGGGPDTQYF; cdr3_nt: TGTGCCAGCAGCATTCTTCTTGCCCCGGGAGGTGGCCCAGATACGCAGTATTTT
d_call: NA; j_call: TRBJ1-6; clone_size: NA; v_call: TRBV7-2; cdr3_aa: CASSLAWFGNSPLHF; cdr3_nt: TGTGCCAGCAGCTTAGCGTGGTTCGGTAATTCACCCCTCCACTTT
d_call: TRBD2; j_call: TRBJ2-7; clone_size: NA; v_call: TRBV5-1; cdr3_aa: CASSLGLAYHEQYF; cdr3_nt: TGCGCCAGCAGCTTGGGACTAGCCTACCACGAGCAGTACTTC
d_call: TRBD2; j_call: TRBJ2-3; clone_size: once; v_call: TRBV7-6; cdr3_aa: CASSPNSGGFNTDTQYF; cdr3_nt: TGTGCCAGCAGCCCGAATAGCGGGGGGTTTAACACAGATACGCAGTATTTT
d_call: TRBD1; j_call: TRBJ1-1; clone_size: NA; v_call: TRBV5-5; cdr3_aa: CASSFGQGGTEAFF; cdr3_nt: TGTGCCAGCAGCTTCGGACAGGGAGGCACTGAAGCTTTCTTT
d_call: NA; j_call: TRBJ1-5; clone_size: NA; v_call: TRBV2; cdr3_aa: CASSEGSDRNQPQHF; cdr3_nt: TGTGCCAGCAGTGAAGGTAGCGATCGCAATCAGCCCCAGCATTTT
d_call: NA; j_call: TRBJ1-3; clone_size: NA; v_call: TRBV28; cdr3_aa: CASSHFNGNTIYF; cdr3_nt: TGTGCCAGCAGTCACTTCAACGGAAACACCATATATTTT
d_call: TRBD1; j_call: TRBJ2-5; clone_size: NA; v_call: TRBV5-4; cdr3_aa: CASTSGGTQYF; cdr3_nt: TGTGCCAGCACTTCAGGGGGGACCCAGTACTTC
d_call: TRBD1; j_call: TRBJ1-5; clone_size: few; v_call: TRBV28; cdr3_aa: CASSSERTGRGNQPQHF; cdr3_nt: TGTGCCAGCAGTTCGGAACGGACAGGAAGAGGCAATCAGCCCCAGCATTTT
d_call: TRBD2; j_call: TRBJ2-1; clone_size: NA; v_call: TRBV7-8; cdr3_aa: CASSLVRTRPYNEQFF; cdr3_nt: TGTGCCAGCAGCTTAGTCAGGACTAGACCCTACAATGAGCAGTTCTTC
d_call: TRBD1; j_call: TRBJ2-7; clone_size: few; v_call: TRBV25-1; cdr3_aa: CASSGQEDSYEQYF; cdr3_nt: TGTGCCAGCTCCGGACAGGAGGACTCCTACGAGCAGTACTTC
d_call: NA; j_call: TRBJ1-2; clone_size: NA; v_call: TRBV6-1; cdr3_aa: CASRSADGYTF; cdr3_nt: TGTGCCAGCCGGTCCGCGGATGGCTACACCTTC